This record looks at one T cell receptor beta chain sequence and its context. Its antigen remains unidentified. The data belong to a study of shared clonotypes between healthy human individuals. Assay execution took place at the deep level. Profiled with immunoSEQ multiplex PCR; TCRdb holds only in-frame clones, not every one. The sample consists of millions of clones, more than 90% of them appearing once. Points from the study as a whole: Blood was the only sampled material, and tissue repertoires likely differ. Clonotypes not shared had lower generation probabilities than those common to all four donors.

Donors were healthy HIV-negative adults without recent acute infections or vaccinations. The germline V gene encodes CDR1 LGHNT and CDR2 FRNRAP. The V end lost 1 base, the J end lost 5 bases, and 8 bases lay between the germline ends. The CDR3 runs 14 residues. Sequencing was done on a sample of naive CD4+ T cells sorted from blood. Regarding subset: CD45RA+ positively selected. V gene TRBV12-5 combines with J gene TRBJ2-2, with D possibly being TRBD2 (6 bases). This TCR was sampled from a man between 18 and 29 years old in good health. In nucleotides, the CDR3 is TGTGCTAGTGGTTTGGAACTAGCTACCGGGGAGCTGTTTTTT. This sequence encodes CASGLELATGELFF. Drawing the rest from reference TRBV12-5 and TRBJ2-2, the complete variable domain is DARVTQTPRHKVTEMGQEVTMRCQPILGHNTVFWYRQTMMQGLELLAYFRNRAPLDDSGMPKDRFSAEMPDATLATLKIQPSEPRDSAVYFCASGLELATGELFFGEGSRLTVL.